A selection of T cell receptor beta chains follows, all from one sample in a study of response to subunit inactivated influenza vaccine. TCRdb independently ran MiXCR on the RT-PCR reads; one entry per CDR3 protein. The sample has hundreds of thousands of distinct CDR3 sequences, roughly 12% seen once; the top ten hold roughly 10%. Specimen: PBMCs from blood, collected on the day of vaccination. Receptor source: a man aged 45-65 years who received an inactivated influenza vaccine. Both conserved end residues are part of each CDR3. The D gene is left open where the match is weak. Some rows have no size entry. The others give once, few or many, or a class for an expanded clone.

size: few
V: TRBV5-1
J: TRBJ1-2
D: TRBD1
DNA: TGCGCCAGCAGCCAGCCATTACGCGCGGGACAGACTAACTATGGCTACACCTTC
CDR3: CASSQPLRAGQTNYGYTF

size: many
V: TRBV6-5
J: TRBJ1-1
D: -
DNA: TGTGCCACACGACAGAACACTGAAGCTTTCTTT
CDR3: CATRQNTEAFF

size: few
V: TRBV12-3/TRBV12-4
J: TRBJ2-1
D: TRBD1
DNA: TGTGCCAGCAGACTCGGGACAGGGGGCAATGAGCAGTTCTTC
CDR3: CASRLGTGGNEQFF

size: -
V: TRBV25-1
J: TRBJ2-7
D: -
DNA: TGTGCCAGCAGTTTTCACCAGGACAGCGAGCAGTACTTC
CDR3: CASSFHQDSEQYF

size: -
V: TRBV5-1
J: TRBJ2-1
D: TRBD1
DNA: TGCGCCAGCAGCTTGGGACAGGGGGCCCCTAGCTACAATGAGCAGTTCTTC
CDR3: CASSLGQGAPSYNEQFF

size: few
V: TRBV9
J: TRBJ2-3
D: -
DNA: TGTGCCAGCAGCGTAGGGGGTTACACAGATACGCAGTATTTT
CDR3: CASSVGGYTDTQYF

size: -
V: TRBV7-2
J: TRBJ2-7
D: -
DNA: TGTGCCAGCATCCCCGGGACGGGACCCTACGAGCAGTACTTC
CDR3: CASIPGTGPYEQYF

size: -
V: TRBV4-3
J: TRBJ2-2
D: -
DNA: TGCGCCAGCAGCCAAGAGTTATTCCGAACCGGGGCGCTGTTTTTT
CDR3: CASSQELFRTGALFF

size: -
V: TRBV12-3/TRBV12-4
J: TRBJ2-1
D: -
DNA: TGTGCCAGCAGGAAGGGAAACAATGAGCAGTTCTTC
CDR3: CASRKGNNEQFF

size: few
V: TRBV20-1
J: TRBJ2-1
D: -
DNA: TGCAGTGCTAGAGACAGGGAGAGTTACAATGAGCAGTTCTTC
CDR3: CSARDRESYNEQFF

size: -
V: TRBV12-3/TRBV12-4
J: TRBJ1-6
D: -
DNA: TGTGCCAGCAGTACTTGGGGGGCAGGCTCCTATAATTCACCCCTCCACTTT
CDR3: CASSTWGAGSYNSPLHF

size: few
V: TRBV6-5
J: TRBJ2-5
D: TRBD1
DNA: TGTGCCAGCCGGACAGGGGTTGAGACCCAGTACTTC
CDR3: CASRTGVETQYF

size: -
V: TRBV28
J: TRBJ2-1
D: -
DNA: TGTGCCAGCAGCCGACTTGATACATACAATGAGCAGTTCTTC
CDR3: CASSRLDTYNEQFF

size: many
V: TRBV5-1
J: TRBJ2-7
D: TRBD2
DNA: TGCGCCAGCAGCTTAGCGGGGAAGCCGACCTACGAGCAGTACTTC
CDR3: CASSLAGKPTYEQYF

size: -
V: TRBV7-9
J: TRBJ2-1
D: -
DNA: TGTGCCAGCAGCCAAAAAGGCGGATTGGGGGGCAATGAGCAGTTCTTC
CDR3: CASSQKGGLGGNEQFF

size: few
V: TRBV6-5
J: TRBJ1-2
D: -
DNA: TGTGCCAGCAAAGGGGTCCGGTATGGCTACACCTTC
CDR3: CASKGVRYGYTF

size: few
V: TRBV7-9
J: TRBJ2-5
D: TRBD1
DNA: TGTGCCAGCAGCATTGGGACAGTACAAGAGACCCAGTACTTC
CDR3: CASSIGTVQETQYF